The 11 T cell receptor beta chains in this list originate from one sample, sequenced in a study of T cell responses to AZD1222 COVID-19 vaccine (dated by TCRdb to the early 2020s). The time point label corresponds to: about 28 days (+/-7) after the second vaccine dose. Receptor libraries were prepared by the immunoSEQ multiplex PCR assay. In TCRdb, the immuneACCESS table is reduced to in-frame sequences with V and J assigned. These tables do not hold every clone; where another copy was compared, an unresolved V gene accounts for under half, and the others remain unexplained. A total of about 150,000 clones appear in this sample, 85% to 95% of them only once. Less than 1.6% of the sample belongs to the ten largest clones. Source: peripheral blood, taken 28 days after the second AZD1222 dose. The receptor source for this set is an adult who received the AZD1222 COVID-19 vaccine.

The V and J genes are TRBV3-1 (or the pseudogene TRBV3-2) and TRBJ1-5; D perhaps matches TRBD1 (5 bases). In germline, CDR1 is LGHDT, CDR2 YNNKEL (reference sequence). This CDR3 has 13 residues. The germline V and J ends were trimmed by 6 bases and 2 bases, with 8 bases remaining between them. The CDR3 nucleotides read TGTGCCAGCAGTCGGGGGGGCAATCAGCCCCAGCATTTT. Amino acid sequence: CASSRGGNQPQHF.

The chain links TRBV7-2 to TRBJ1-2; unclear D gene. The germline CDR1 and CDR2 sequences are SGHTA and FQGNSA. The CDR3 sequence is 15 residues long. Trimming pared 5 bases from V and 4 bases from J, leaving 17 bases between. Written as DNA, the CDR3 is TGTGCCAGCAGCCAGCAGGAGCTACAGAGCTATGGCTACACCTTC. Translating gives CASSQQELQSYGYTF. Combining the CDR3 with reference TRBV7-2 and TRBJ1-2 gives the whole variable domain GAGVSQSPSNKVTEKGKDVELRCDPISGHTALYWYRQSLGQGLEFLIYFQGNSAPDKSGLPSDRFSAERTGGSVSTLTIQRTQQEDSAVYLCASSQQELQSYGYTFGSGTRLTVV.

CDR3 sequence: CASSTRGHEQFF. CDR3 in DNA: TGTGCCAGCAGCACCAGGGGCCATGAGCAGTTCTTC. The chain is built from TRBV28 and TRBJ2-1, with a possible D match to TRBD1 (6 bases). Trimming stripped 6 bases from V and 8 bases from J, with 11 bases between. The CDR3 has 12 amino acids. Germline CDR1 is MDHEN and CDR2 is SYDVKM.

The rearrangement links TRBV21-1 to TRBJ1-3; the table calls TRBD1, which could not be checked here. TRBV21-1 is termed a pseudogene. CDR3 length: 16 amino acids. The CDR3 loop reads CASSKKRDRGRNTIYF. CDR3 bases: TGTGCCAGCAGCAAAAAGCGGGACAGGGGGAGAAACACCATATATTTT.

This chain joins TRBV6-5 and TRBJ1-5; D gene uncertain. This CDR3 comprises 15 residues. Germline V gene data show CDR1 as MNHEY and CDR2 as SVGAGI. Between the trimmed V and J ends, which lost 0 bases and 0 bases, there was a span of 6 bases. This chain's CDR3 is CASSYSWDSNQPQHF. In nucleotides, the CDR3 is TGTGCCAGCAGTTACTCCTGGGATAGCAATCAGCCCCAGCATTTT.

The V gene is TRBV18, the J gene TRBJ2-7, with a possible D match to TRBD2 (5 bases). This CDR3 region has 14 residues. V was shortened by 0 bases and J by 2 bases, with 8 bases between the two germline ends. Germline lookup yields CDR1 KGHSH and CDR2 LQKENI. CDR3 nucleotides: TGTGCCAGCTCACCACCCCACGGGACCTACGAGCAGTACTTC. Protein product: CASSPPHGTYEQYF.

This clone was observed a few times. V gene TRBV7-3 combines with J gene TRBJ1-5; D gene unclear. Germline V CDR1 and CDR2: SGHTA, FQGTGA. V gave up 5 bases and J gave up 4 bases, with 9 bases separating them. CDR3 length equals 13 residues. DNA for the CDR3: TGTGCCAGCAGCCAAGGACCAAATCAGCCCCAGCATTTT. This translates into CASSQGPNQPQHF.

The rearrangement links TRBV5-1 to TRBJ2-3; D is unresolved. The V end was cut by 4 bases, the J end by 0 bases, with 12 bases between. This CDR3 is built from 15 residues. CDR1 and CDR2 from the germline V gene are SGHRS and YFSETQ. In DNA, the CDR3 is TGCGCCAGCAGCCAGACTTGGGCGAGCACAGATACGCAGTATTTT. This codes for CASSQTWASTDTQYF.

The chain combines TRBV25-1 with TRBJ1-6, with a tentative D call TRBD1 (5 bases). The CDR3 contains 16 residues. V was shortened by 2 bases and J by 10 bases, with 18 bases between the two germline ends. From germline, CDR1 is MGHDK and CDR2 SYGVNS. This CDR3 is CASSEPQTGAGSPLHF. The CDR3 DNA is TGTGCCAGCAGTGAACCTCAAACAGGCGCTGGATCACCCCTCCACTTT.

The chain combines TRBV6-5 with TRBJ1-2, with TRBD1 matching 11 bases. Trimming at V came to 0 bases and at J to 4 bases, leaving 1 base not matched to a gene. This CDR3 spans 15 amino acids. Germline-derived CDR1 and CDR2 are MNHEY and SVGAGI. The DNA for the CDR3 is TGTGCCAGCAGTTACTCCGGGACAGGGGGCTATGGCTACACCTTC. Translating gives CASSYSGTGGYGYTF.

This clone was picked up one time. This chain connects TRBV12-3 or TRBV12-4 to TRBJ2-7, with D unresolved. This CDR3 comprises 13 residues. Trimming left V 2 bases short and J 2 bases short, with 7 bases between. CDR3 protein: CASSLNPTYEQYF. The CDR3 DNA sequence: TGTGCCAGCAGTTTAAACCCGACCTACGAGCAGTACTTC.